This T cell receptor beta chain stems from a study of blood T cell repertoires in COVID-19. Study context: Samples taken during acute and convalescent COVID-19 were collected in the United States, Italy and Spain. PBMCs, B-cell-depleted T cells, or T cells provided the cDNA or gDNA that made up the material.

Per the original methods: Reference gene primers were amplified, and this amplification served to estimate nucleated cell counts. Some clones are missing from TCRdb's copy, which holds only in-frame ones; the method was immunoSEQ multiplex PCR. V, J and clone size reflect that table, while D and trimming were determined from the DNA. The sample lists 200,000 to 250,000 clones, 87% occurring once. This clone came up many times. Sequenced input: peripheral blood. The TCR sequence derives from a man aged 55-75 years who had recovered from COVID-19.

The CDR3 DNA sequence: TGTGCCAGCAGCCAAAACCAGGGGGCGCGCGGGGAGCTGTTTTTT. Translated: CASSQNQGARGELFF. The chain joins TRBV7-2 to TRBJ2-2; 8 nucleotides align to TRBD1. The length of the CDR3 is 15 residues. Trimming removed 5 bases from V and 7 bases from J; junction bases left unmatched: 9. Germline V CDR1 and CDR2: SGHTA, FQGNSA.